This T cell receptor (beta chain) was recovered during a study of blood T cell repertoires in COVID-19. The CDR3 is made up of 17 amino acids. Germline V gene data show CDR1 as LNHNV and CDR2 as YYDKDF (reference sequence). Trimming cost V 0 bases and J 6 bases; bases outside gene matches: 12. Original methodology: From reference gene primer amplification, estimates of nucleated cell counts were derived. Libraries were prepared by immunoSEQ multiplex PCR; TCRdb keeps only in-frame clonotypes and omits some of them. For V, J and clone size, that table is used; D and trimming come from the DNA. The data hold fewer than 200,000 clones, with 84% observed a single time.

The V gene is TRBV15, the J gene TRBJ2-7, with 9 bases identical to TRBD1. Sequenced: peripheral blood. This sequence originates from a man aged 40-50 years who had recovered from COVID-19. The CDR3 region has the DNA TGTGCCACCAGCAGAGATAGTCCGGGACAGGGCCCCGTCGAGCAGTACTTC. Encoded protein: CATSRDSPGQGPVEQYF.